The source of this TCR beta chain is a study of early T cells in non-severe SARS-CoV-2 infection. Study details: The authors sequenced bulk RNA from unsorted whole blood, leaving chains unpaired.

Separate cDNA molecules each had unique molecular identifiers attached to them. In TCRdb, the 5' RACE reads were re-called with MiXCR into one record per CDR3 protein. The table has just under 60,000 distinct CDR3 sequences, around 10% seen once. The CDR3 is made up of 16 amino acids. V was pared by 3 bases and J by 0 bases, with 12 bases between. Germline V CDR1 and CDR2: GTSNPN, SVGIG (reference sequence). This clonotype was seen a handful of times. The target antigen is unknown. Whole-study findings and limits: Lookups in VDJdb leaned toward anti-spike CD8 responses and missed private and CD4 specificities.

V is TRBV30 and J is TRBJ1-6, with D tentatively TRBD1 (6 bases). Sample: whole blood. The sequence derives from an adult who was a healthcare worker with PCR-confirmed SARS-CoV-2 infection or an uninfected control (not recorded which). CDR3 residues: CAWSEQGFSYNSPLHF. The CDR3 DNA sequence: TGTGCCTGGAGCGAGCAGGGGTTCTCCTATAATTCACCCCTCCACTTT.